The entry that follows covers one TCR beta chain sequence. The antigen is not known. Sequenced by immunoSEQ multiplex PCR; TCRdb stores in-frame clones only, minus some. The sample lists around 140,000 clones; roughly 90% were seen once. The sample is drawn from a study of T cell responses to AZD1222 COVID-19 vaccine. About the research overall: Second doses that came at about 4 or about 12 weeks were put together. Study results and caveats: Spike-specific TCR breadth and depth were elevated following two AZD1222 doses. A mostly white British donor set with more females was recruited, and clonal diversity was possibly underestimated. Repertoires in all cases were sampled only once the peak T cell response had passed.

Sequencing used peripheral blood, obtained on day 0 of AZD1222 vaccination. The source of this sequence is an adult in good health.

CDR3 sequence reads: CASSPIQTGVSGNTIYF. The CDR3 DNA reads TGTGCCAGCTCACCTATCCAAACCGGAGTCTCTGGAAACACCATATATTTT. V is TRBV18 and J is TRBJ1-3, with no clear D. Trimming stripped 3 bases from V and 0 bases from J, with 15 bases between. CDR3 length: 17 residues. CDR1 and CDR2 (germline): KGHSH, LQKENI. Supplemented by reference TRBV18 and TRBJ1-3, the full variable domain reads NAGVMQNPRHLVRRRGQEARLRCSPMKGHSHVYWYRQLPEEGLKFMVYLQKENIIDESGMPKERFSAEFPKEGPSILRIQQVVRGDSAAYFCASSPIQTGVSGNTIYFGEGSWLTVV.